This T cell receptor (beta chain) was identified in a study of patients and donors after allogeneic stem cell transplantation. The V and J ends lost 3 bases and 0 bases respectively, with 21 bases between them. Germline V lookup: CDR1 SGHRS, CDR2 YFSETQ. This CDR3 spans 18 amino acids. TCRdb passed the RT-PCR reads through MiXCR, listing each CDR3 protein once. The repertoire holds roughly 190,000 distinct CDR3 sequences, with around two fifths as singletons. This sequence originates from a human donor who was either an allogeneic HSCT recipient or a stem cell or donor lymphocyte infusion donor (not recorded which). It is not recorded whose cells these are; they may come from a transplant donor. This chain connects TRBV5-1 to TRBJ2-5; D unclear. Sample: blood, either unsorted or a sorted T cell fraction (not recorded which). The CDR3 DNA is TGCGCCAGCAGCTCCTCTGGGGTGATAGCTGGTTACCAAGAGACCCAGTACTTC. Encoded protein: CASSSSGVIAGYQETQYF.